The 26 T cell receptor beta chains presented below share a single source sample, sequenced in a study of blood T cells in healthy people across ages. Sample-barcoded 5' priming and a J-beta primer mix drove a second PCR of roughly 7 to 11 cycles. Each CDR3 protein gets one entry after TCRdb re-called the 5' RACE reads with MiXCR. Of more than 800,000 distinct CDR3 sequences listed, 29% are singletons. Sequences were obtained from blood. The receptor set was obtained from a woman of 80 years or more in good health.

The chain links TRBV28 to TRBJ1-1; TRBD1 might be the D (5 bases). V was cut by 10 bases and J by 1 base, with 10 bases left in between. There are 12 residues in the CDR3. Per germline, CDR1 MDHEN and CDR2 SYDVKM. CDR3 loop: CATGHTNTEAFF. The CDR3 DNA is TGTGCCACCGGACACACGAACACTGAAGCTTTCTTT.

Only a few counts were recorded for this clonotype. The chain joins TRBV5-1 to TRBJ1-1; no firm D call. V was pared by 0 bases and J by 6 bases, with 12 bases between. This CDR3 has 14 amino acids. Looked up from germline, CDR1 is SGHRS and CDR2 is YFSETQ. CDR3 sequence reads: CASSLEVGISEAFF. CDR3 coding DNA: TGCGCCAGCAGCTTGGAGGTAGGGATCTCTGAAGCTTTCTTT.

Only a few counts were recorded for this clonotype. J is TRBJ2-6 and V is TRBV5-6, with 10 bases aligning to TRBD1. The CDR3 is 17 amino acids. J was trimmed by 2 bases and V by 4 bases; bases with no gene match: 6. CDR1 and CDR2 from the germline V gene are SGHDT and YYEEEE. The CDR3 DNA reads TGTGCCAGCAGCCCGGGGGACAGGGGAACTGGGGCCAACGTCCTGACTTTC. Amino acid sequence: CASSPGDRGTGANVLTF. Together with reference TRBV5-6 and TRBJ2-6, the CDR3 gives the full variable domain: DAGVTQSPTHLIKTRGQQVTLRCSPKSGHDTVSWYQQALGQGPQFIFQYYEEEERQRGNFPDRFSGHQFPNYSSELNVNALLLGDSALYLCASSPGDRGTGANVLTFGAGSRLTVL.

At least ten counts were recorded for this clonotype. V is TRBV7-6 and J is TRBJ1-5, with TRBD1 matching 8 bases. From germline, CDR1 is SGHVS and CDR2 FNYEAQ. The CDR3 extends over 16 amino acids. J gave up 2 bases and V 1 base, and 4 bases lay outside the gene matches. The CDR3 DNA follows: TGTGCCAGCAGCTTAGGGACAGGGACGGGCAATCAGCCCCAGCATTTT. Its translation is CASSLGTGTGNQPQHF. Complete variable domain (other parts from reference TRBV7-6 and TRBJ1-5): GAGVSQSPRYKVTKRGQDVALRCDPISGHVSLYWYRQALGQGPEFLTYFNYEAQQDKSGLPNDRFSAERPEGSISTLTIQRTEQRDSAMYRCASSLGTGTGNQPQHFGDGTRLSIL.

This sequence joins TRBV5-1 and TRBJ1-1; possible D gene TRBD1, 6 bases. CDR1 and CDR2 from the germline V gene are SGHRS and YFSETQ. Trimming removed 0 bases at V and 4 bases at J, with 19 bases between. This CDR3 contains 17 residues. The CDR3 region is CASSLAGRGTMSTEAFF. The CDR3 DNA reads TGCGCCAGCAGCTTGGCGGGCAGGGGTACCATGAGCACTGAAGCTTTCTTT.

This clonotype has just a few counts. It may be a read error: a sequence one base away is much more abundant. V usage is TRBV11-3 and J usage is TRBJ2-5; 8 bases align to TRBD2. V lost 1 base, J lost 11 bases, and 15 bases stayed unmatched. Germline V lookup: CDR1 SGHNT, CDR2 YENEEA. CDR3 size: 16 residues. The CDR3 DNA is TGTGCCAGCAGCTTAGGCGGGCGGGGGGTTCATAATGAGCAGTACTTC. This gives the protein CASSLGGRGVHNEQYF.

This clonotype was seen a few times. The V call is TRBV29-1, the J call TRBJ2-2; 8 nucleotides line up with TRBD1. This CDR3 comprises 14 residues. Unmatched junction bases numbered 5, after V lost 6 bases and J lost 2 bases. Germline values: CDR1 SQVTM, CDR2 ANQGSEA. The CDR3 nucleotides are TGCAGCGTAGAACAGGGGGTCAACACCGGGGAGCTGTTTTTT. Its translation: CSVEQGVNTGELFF.

This clonotype was picked up many times. The rearrangement uses TRBV20-1 and TRBJ1-2; D remains ambiguous. V lost 1 base, J lost 4 bases, and 10 bases lay in between. The CDR3 runs 13 residues. CDR1 DFQATT and CDR2 SNEGSKA come from the germline V gene (reference sequence). This chain's CDR3 is CSARVVVGYGYTF. DNA for the CDR3: TGCAGTGCTAGAGTTGTAGTGGGCTATGGCTACACCTTC.

As concerns this clonotype: A read error may be the cause here, since a much bigger clone is one base away. CDR3 coding DNA: TGTGCCAGCAGGGAACCCGCAAGATACTACGAGCAGTACTTC. Translating it yields CASREPARYYEQYF. This chain uses TRBV25-1 with TRBJ2-7; D call uncertain. Per germline, CDR1 MGHDK and CDR2 SYGVNS. The CDR3 extends over 14 amino acids. Trimming pared 6 bases from V and 3 bases from J, leaving 15 bases between.

This clonotype was observed many times. This chain uses TRBV7-2 with TRBJ1-2; 8 nucleotides match TRBD1. Per germline, CDR1 SGHTA and CDR2 FQGNSA. The CDR3 contains 18 residues. V lost 5 bases to trimming and J lost 4 bases; unmatched junction nucleotides: 18. CDR3 bases: TGTGCCAGCAGCCCCGGACCTCGACAGGGGCGGTCGAGCTATGGCTACACCTTC. Translating it yields CASSPGPRQGRSSYGYTF.

The CDR3 loop is CASMGPGYNEQFF. CDR3 in DNA: TGTGCCAGTATGGGCCCAGGCTACAATGAGCAGTTCTTC. This chain links TRBV19 with TRBJ2-1; D not certain. V shed 7 bases and J shed 3 bases, with 10 bases lying between them. Germline V lookup: CDR1 LNHDA, CDR2 SQIVND (reference sequence). The CDR3 length is 13 residues.

About this clonotype itself: This may come from a read error, since a much larger clone is one base off. This chain connects TRBV12-3 or TRBV12-4 to TRBJ1-3; D gene unclear. There are 15 residues in the CDR3. The CDR3 here is CASSPKGMAGNTTYF. Written as DNA, the CDR3 is TGTGCCAGCAGTCCCAAAGGAATGGCTGGAAACACCACATATTTT.

In this sample, this clonotype turned up many times. This chain uses TRBV27 with TRBJ2-3, with a possible D match to TRBD1 (5 bases). This CDR3 is 15 amino acids long. Germline values: CDR1 MNHEY, CDR2 SMNVEV (reference sequence). Trimming took off 5 bases at V and 2 bases at J, with 14 bases between the two ends. The CDR3 loop reads CASSTYSDTTDTQYF. CDR3 coding DNA: TGTGCCAGCAGTACCTACTCGGACACCACAGATACGCAGTATTTT.

Comments on this clonotype: A junction boundary mismatches the germline segment, possibly from a read error. The V gene is TRBV11-3, the J gene TRBJ2-3, with D possibly matching TRBD2 (5 bases). There are 14 residues in the CDR3. CDR1 is SGHNT, CDR2 YENEEA, per germline. CDR3 region: CVSSPRRSTDTQYF. CDR3 sequence (DNA): TGTGTCAGCAGCCCGAGGAGGAGCACAGATACGCAGTATTTT.

J is TRBJ2-1 and V is TRBV28, with 8 nucleotides matching TRBD2. TRBJ2-7 matches the DNA end more closely, so the J call is doubtful. In germline, CDR1 is MDHEN, CDR2 SYDVKM. The length of the CDR3 is 13 residues. The CDR3 nucleotides are TGTGCCAGCATCGGGAGGGTTTACAATGAGCAGTACTTC. Amino acid sequence: CASIGRVYNEQYF.

The sample holds many counts of this clonotype. The chain recombines TRBV6-2 or TRBV6-3 with TRBJ2-2; D not certain. Trimming took 8 bases from V and 2 from J, leaving 9 bases between them. This CDR3 is built from 13 residues. Germline values: CDR1 MNHEY, CDR2 SVGEGT. CDR3: CASGRSNTGELFF. The CDR3 coding sequence is TGTGCCAGCGGCAGGAGCAACACCGGGGAGCTGTTTTTT.

The sample holds many counts of this clonotype. The chain joins TRBV6-6 to TRBJ2-6; 8 nucleotides line up with TRBD2. CDR3 length equals 16 residues. The germline gives CDR1 MNHNY, CDR2 SVGAGI (reference sequence). The V segment lost 5 bases and the J segment 0 bases; nucleotides outside the gene matches: 3. The CDR3 protein is CASSRAGGSGANVLTF. The CDR3 DNA is TGTGCCAGCAGTAGGGCGGGGGGCTCTGGGGCCAACGTCCTGACTTTC.

The chain couples TRBV18 to TRBJ2-3; 9 bases agree with TRBD2. V was pared by 1 base and J by 1 base, with 15 bases of the junction left unmatched. The CDR3 totals 20 residues. Germline lookup yields CDR1 KGHSH and CDR2 LQKENI. Written as DNA, the CDR3 is TGTGCCAGCTCACCACAGGGACAGTTCCTAGCGGGGATGGGCACAGATACGCAGTATTTT. Its translation: CASSPQGQFLAGMGTDTQYF.

The chain has TRBV7-8 and TRBJ1-2, with D possibly TRBD1 on 6 matching bases. This CDR3 has 13 amino acids. Germline V gives CDR1 SGHVS, CDR2 FQNEAQ. With 6 bases removed from V and 7 bases from J, the gap between germline ends came to 15 bases. DNA for the CDR3: TGTGCCAGCAGTTACAGGGCCGGCGGTGGCTACACCTTC. Translating it yields CASSYRAGGGYTF.

This chain links TRBV11-3 with TRBJ2-5; 7 bases are a match to TRBD2. Unmatched junction bases numbered 8, after V lost 4 bases and J lost 3 bases. Germline V gene data show CDR1 as SGHNT and CDR2 as YENEEA. The CDR3 runs to 15 residues. The CDR3 protein is CASSSGTTRKETQYF. For the CDR3, the DNA is TGTGCCAGCAGCTCAGGGACTACTAGGAAAGAGACCCAGTACTTC. The full variable domain, in which reference TRBV11-3 and TRBJ2-5 provide the parts outside the CDR3, is EAGVVQSPRYKIIEKKQPVAFWCNPISGHNTLYWYLQNLGQGPELLIRYENEEAVDDSQLPKDRFSAERLKGVDSTLKIQPAELGDSAVYLCASSSGTTRKETQYFGPGTRLLVL.

This clonotype has more than one count but fewer than ten. This chain joins TRBV20-1 and TRBJ1-4; no reliable D call. The CDR3 is 13 residues long. V dropped 6 bases and J dropped 5 bases, with 13 bases sitting between them. Germline V lookup: CDR1 DFQATT, CDR2 SNEGSKA (reference sequence). The CDR3 protein is CSAQGRPNEKLFF. CDR3 nucleotide sequence: TGCAGTGCCCAAGGAAGGCCAAATGAAAAACTGTTTTTT.

This clonotype appeared many times. This rearrangement joins TRBV6-2 or TRBV6-3 to TRBJ2-7; D unresolved. CDR3 length equals 14 residues. Trimming shortened V by 2 bases and J by 2 bases, and 10 bases separated the two germline ends. Looked up from germline, CDR1 is MNHEY and CDR2 is SVGEGT. CDR3 in amino acids: CASSYRPLAYEQYF. CDR3 in DNA: TGTGCCAGCAGTTACAGACCCTTAGCCTACGAGCAGTACTTC.

The chain recombines TRBV6-5 with TRBJ1-1, with TRBD1 identical over 11 bases. The ends lost 4 bases at V and 4 bases at J; junction bases unmatched: 8. Germline CDR1 reads MNHEY; CDR2 reads SVGAGI. The CDR3 is 16 residues long. CDR3 in DNA: TGTGCCAGCAGTTCCATCGGACAGGGGGCTTTCACTGAAGCTTTCTTT. Translating it yields CASSSIGQGAFTEAFF.

This clonotype has just a few counts. The V call is TRBV7-2, the J call TRBJ2-3; TRBD2 is a possible D gene (5 bases). V was trimmed by 2 bases and J by 6 bases, leaving 24 bases between them. Germline V CDR1 and CDR2: SGHTA, FQGNSA. This CDR3 has 18 residues. CDR3 in DNA: TGTGCCAGCAGCTTAAGGGCTATCGCGGGTCTTCACTGGGATACGCAGTATTTT. As protein: CASSLRAIAGLHWDTQYF.

The chain uses TRBV7-2 and TRBJ2-7, with 12 nucleotides matching TRBD2. The CDR3 covers 16 residues. J lost 3 bases, V lost 0 bases, and 3 bases had no gene match. The germline V gene encodes CDR1 SGHTA and CDR2 FQGNSA. As DNA, the CDR3 is TGTGCCAGCAGCTTAGCGTCGACTAGCGGGGGCTACGAGCAGTACTTC. It specifies CASSLASTSGGYEQYF.

This clonotype was seen repeatedly, ten times or more. The chain links TRBV6-2 or TRBV6-3 to TRBJ1-5, with D perhaps TRBD1 (5 bases). V was trimmed by 2 bases and J by 1 base, leaving 12 bases between them. This CDR3 spans 16 amino acids. CDR1 MNHEY and CDR2 SVGEGT come from the germline V gene. The CDR3 reads CASSYPGTGSNQPQHF. The CDR3 DNA is TGTGCCAGCAGTTACCCGGGGACCGGGAGCAATCAGCCCCAGCATTTT.